A selection of T cell receptor beta chains follows, all from one sample in a study of T-cell reconstitution after alpha-beta-depleted transplantation in children. Using its own MiXCR run on the PCR reads, TCRdb lists one record per CDR3 protein. Seen here are about 98,000 distinct CDR3 sequences, about a quarter observed once, and the top ten hold roughly 23%. The sample in question was PBMCs, obtained before TCRalphabeta/CD19-depleted stem cell transplant. Receptors were obtained from a boy aged 2 to 10 with acute lymphoblastic leukemia, due to receive a stem cell transplant. The CDR3 runs from the conserved cysteine through the conserved F or W. The order of the fields is clone size, D gene, J gene, V gene, CDR3 DNA, CDR3 protein. D genes are given only for firm matches. The size of a clone is reported for some rows only, either as once, few or many, or as a class for expanded clones.

- | TRBD2 | TRBJ2-1 | TRBV20-1 | TGCAGTGGGCTGGGGACTAGCGGAGGGGTTTACAATGAGCAGTTCTTC | CSGLGTSGGVYNEQFF
few | TRBD2 | TRBJ2-1 | TRBV6-2/TRBV6-3 | TGTGCCAGCAGTCAGACCGGGACTAGCGGCGAGCAGTTCTTC | CASSQTGTSGEQFF
- | TRBD2 | TRBJ2-7 | TRBV6-2/TRBV6-3 | TGTGCCAGCAGTTACACTCTAGCGGGAGGCCACGAGCAGTACTTC | CASSYTLAGGHEQYF
- | TRBD2 | TRBJ2-1 | TRBV24-1 | TGTGCCACAGGTGGGACTAGCGGGCGGCGCAATGAGCAGTTCTTC | CATGGTSGRRNEQFF
few | - | TRBJ2-7 | TRBV12-3/TRBV12-4 | TGTGCCAGCAGTTTCGGGGGGCAGGAGTACGAGCAGTACTTC | CASSFGGQEYEQYF
few | - | TRBJ1-2 | TRBV28 | TGTGCCAGCAGTAATACGGGCGGGGGCTGGTACTATGGCTACACCTTC | CASSNTGGGWYYGYTF
many | - | TRBJ1-3 | TRBV12-3/TRBV12-4 | TGTGCCAGCAGTTTACCCAGTGGAAACACCATATATTTT | CASSLPSGNTIYF
many | TRBD2 | TRBJ2-4 | TRBV20-1 | TGCAGTGCTAGATCCTCTAGCGGAAAGGCCAAAAACATTCAGTACTTC | CSARSSSGKAKNIQYF
- | - | TRBJ1-4 | TRBV20-1 | TGCAGCGCACCTGAGAGGCAGTTTGAAAAACTGTTTTTT | CSAPERQFEKLFF
- | TRBD2 | TRBJ2-1 | TRBV19 | TGTGCCAGTAGCCTACTAGCGGCATACAATGAGCAGTTCTTC | CASSLLAAYNEQFF
few | - | TRBJ2-6 | TRBV11-2 | TGTGCCAGCAGCTTAGTTGGTCTCTCTGGGGCCAACGTCCTGACTTTC | CASSLVGLSGANVLTF
- | - | TRBJ2-3 | TRBV7-9 | TGTGCCAGCACCGATTACACAGATACGCAGTATTTT | CASTDYTDTQYF
- | TRBD2 | TRBJ2-1 | TRBV6-4 | TGTGCCAGCAGTCCGGGACTAGCGGGAGTAAGTGAGCAGTTCTTC | CASSPGLAGVSEQFF
- | TRBD2 | TRBJ2-3 | TRBV29-1 | TGCAGCGTCGGGGGGGGAACGGGAGATACGCAGTATTTT | CSVGGGTGDTQYF
many | TRBD1 | TRBJ2-3 | TRBV4-2 | TGTGCCAGCAGACTGACGGACAGGGGGACAGATACGCAGTATTTT | CASRLTDRGTDTQYF
medium-sized | - | TRBJ1-1 | TRBV20-1 | TGCAGTGCTAGAGATTTCAGGGCGCCAAAGAACACTGAAGCTTTCTTT | CSARDFRAPKNTEAFF
few | - | TRBJ1-1 | TRBV7-2 | TGTGCCAGCAGCGCCGTTTGGGGGGTCACTGAAGCTTTCTTT | CASSAVWGVTEAFF
- | - | TRBJ2-5 | TRBV10-2 | TGCGCCAGCAGTGAACTAGCAAGAGAGACCCAGTACTTC | CASSELARETQYF
- | - | TRBJ2-2 | TRBV28 | TGTGCCAGCAGTTCCGGACCCGCGAACACCGGGGAGCTGTTTTTT | CASSSGPANTGELFF
many | - | TRBJ2-3 | TRBV7-8 | TGTGCCAGCAGCCTGGGAGGCCCAAATACGCAGTATTTT | CASSLGGPNTQYF